This T cell receptor (beta chain) was sequenced in a study of T cells in Graves' hyperthyroidism and ophthalmopathy. On the study more broadly: Peripheral blood was collected at initial diagnosis, before any treatment.

Germline CDR1 is DFQATT and CDR2 is SNEGSKA (reference sequence). The CDR3 extends over 15 amino acids. V lost 0 bases to trimming and J lost 2 bases, with 14 bases between them. RNA transcripts served as the template for amplifying TCR beta CDR3 regions. Initially, a first-round RT-PCR of the TCR CDR3 employed the HTBI primer set. TCRdb reanalysed the multiplex PCR reads using MiXCR and keeps one entry per CDR3 protein. The sample holds 400,000 to 550,000 distinct CDR3 sequences, roughly an eighth seen once. This clonotype was seen many times. The clonotype was recovered from a young woman with Graves' hyperthyroidism. This rearrangement joins TRBV20-1 to TRBJ2-7; D remains unclear. Sequencing was carried out using blood. CDR3 residues: CSARDPSRSAYEQYF. The CDR3 bases are TGCAGTGCTAGAGATCCATCTCGTTCCGCCTACGAGCAGTACTTC.